The 15 T cell receptor beta chains below all came from one sample that was sequenced in a study of blood T cell repertoires in COVID-19. Sequenced by immunoSEQ multiplex PCR; TCRdb stores in-frame clones only, minus some. The table includes about 240,000 clones, around 87% detected once. Sample: peripheral blood. The origin of the receptors is a man aged 55 to 69 who had recovered from COVID-19.

The rearrangement joins TRBV6-5 to TRBJ1-6; weak D call: TRBD1 (6 bases). Per germline, CDR1 MNHEY and CDR2 SVGAGI. The CDR3 totals 13 residues. Trimming removed 2 bases from V and 9 bases from J, with 8 bases in between. DNA of the CDR3: TGTGCCAGCAGTTACATCAGGGGTTCACCCCTCCACTTT. Translated: CASSYIRGSPLHF.

This chain joins TRBV7-9 and TRBJ1-3; D possibly corresponds to TRBD1 (5 bases). Trimming took 11 bases from V and 0 from J, leaving 14 bases between them. The length of the CDR3 is 14 residues. Germline lookup yields CDR1 SEHNR and CDR2 FQNEAQ (reference sequence). CDR3 loop: CAYGGSYSGNTIYF. The CDR3 DNA follows: TGTGCCTACGGGGGGTCGTACTCTGGAAACACCATATATTTT.

The chain employs TRBV16 and TRBJ1-5; D might be TRBD1 (5 bases). Germline CDR1 is KGHSY and CDR2 is FQNENV. The V end lost 4 bases, the J end lost 2 bases, and 12 bases lay between the germline ends. The CDR3 sequence is 15 residues long. In DNA form, the CDR3 reads TGTGCCAGCAGCCCCAGCCAAGGGGGCAATCAGCCCCAGCATTTT. Its translation is CASSPSQGGNQPQHF.

This clone has ten or more counts. The J gene is TRBJ1-6, the V gene TRBV19, with 8 bases identical to TRBD1. CDR3 length: 14 amino acids. The trim removed 6 bases at V and 10 bases at J, leaving 8 bases unmatched. CDR1 and CDR2 from the germline V gene are LNHDA and SQIVND (reference sequence). The CDR3 loop reads CASSRTGLQSPLHF. The DNA for the CDR3 is TGTGCCAGTAGCCGGACAGGGCTTCAGTCACCCCTCCACTTT.

Written as DNA, the CDR3 is TGTGCCAGCAGGGGCAGTGCAACCTACGAGCAGTACTTC. This gives the protein CASRGSATYEQYF. The chain couples TRBV25-1 to TRBJ2-7; the D is unclear. The V gene lost 6 bases and the J gene lost 2 bases, with 11 bases spanning the gap. In germline, CDR1 is MGHDK, CDR2 SYGVNS. There are 13 residues in the CDR3.

The V call is TRBV29-1, the J call TRBJ1-1, with TRBD1 matching 12 bases. CDR1 and CDR2 from the germline V gene are SQVTM and ANQGSEA. The CDR3 runs to 16 residues. Trimming removed 1 base from V and 5 bases from J; junction bases left unmatched: 8. CDR3 coding DNA: TGCAGCGTTGAAGCGCACCGGGACAGGGGGCCGACTGAAGCTTTCTTT. It encodes CSVEAHRDRGPTEAFF.

This chain links TRBV2 with TRBJ2-7; D perhaps matches TRBD2 (6 bases). Between the trimmed V and J ends, which lost 4 bases and 3 bases, there was a span of 10 bases. Germline V gene lookup returns CDR1 SNHLY and CDR2 FYNNEI. The CDR3 has 13 residues. Here the CDR3 DNA reads TGTGCCAGCAGTGGATTGCGGGACTACGAGCAGTACGTC. Encoded protein: CASSGLRDYEQYV.

The chain joins TRBV6-5 to TRBJ1-1; a weak D match, TRBD1 (6 bases). Germline CDR1 and CDR2: MNHEY and SVGAGI. The CDR3 length is 16 residues. The V gene lost 0 bases and the J gene lost 5 bases, with 16 bases spanning the gap. The CDR3 loop reads CASSYSGVGGPTEAFF. The CDR3 DNA reads TGTGCCAGCAGTTACTCGGGGGTTGGGGGCCCGACTGAAGCTTTCTTT.

The chain carries TRBV5-1 and TRBJ2-3, with a weak D call TRBD1 (5 bases). The CDR3 covers 14 residues. The germline V gene encodes CDR1 SGHRS and CDR2 YFSETQ. The germline V and J ends were trimmed by 2 bases and 2 bases, with 9 bases remaining between them. CDR3 DNA sequence: TGCGCCAGCAGCTTAGACAGTCTCACAGATACGCAGTATTTT. Protein sequence: CASSLDSLTDTQYF.

The chain joins TRBV7-9 to TRBJ2-5; 14 positions agree with TRBD2. In germline, CDR1 is SEHNR, CDR2 FQNEAQ (reference sequence). CDR3 length equals 17 residues. After removal of 2 bases from V and 6 bases from J, the junction contained 8 bases not matched to a gene. CDR3 sequence (DNA): TGTGCCAGCAGCTTACCCGGACTAGCGGGGGGCGGGCAGACCCAGTACTTC. It encodes CASSLPGLAGGGQTQYF.

The chain carries TRBV7-7 and TRBJ2-2, with D possibly TRBD2 on 5 matching bases. The germline gives CDR1 SSHAT, CDR2 FNYEAQ (reference sequence). V dropped 5 bases and J dropped 0 bases, with 10 bases sitting between them. The CDR3 sequence is 15 residues long. DNA of the CDR3: TGTGCCAGCAGCCGGGAAAGGACGAACACCGGGGAGCTGTTTTTT. Protein: CASSRERTNTGELFF.

This rearrangement joins TRBV2 to TRBJ2-6; 7 bases are a match to TRBD1. The CDR3 is made up of 17 amino acids. Germline CDR1 SNHLY, CDR2 FYNNEI. After removal of 6 bases from V and 0 bases from J, the junction contained 8 bases not matched to a gene. The CDR3 is CASSLRQGPSGANVLTF. CDR3 nucleotides: TGTGCCAGCAGCTTGAGACAGGGTCCCTCTGGGGCCAACGTCCTGACTTTC.

The V call is TRBV11-2, the J call TRBJ2-5; D perhaps matches TRBD1 (6 bases). The CDR3 sequence is 15 residues long. CDR1 is SGHAT and CDR2 is FQNNGV in the germline V gene. V lost 4 bases to trimming and J lost 1 base, with 13 bases between them. The CDR3 reads CASSSQGMIQETQYF. DNA for the CDR3: TGTGCCAGCAGCTCACAGGGTATGATCCAAGAGACCCAGTACTTC.

The chain recombines TRBV19 with TRBJ1-6; TRBD1 matches 8 bases. After removal of 8 bases from V and 1 base from J, the junction contained 10 bases not matched to a gene. Per germline, CDR1 LNHDA and CDR2 SQIVND (reference sequence). The CDR3 spans 17 residues. The CDR3: CASGWTGTGSYNSPLHF. CDR3 sequence (DNA): TGTGCCAGTGGGTGGACAGGGACGGGGTCCTATAATTCACCCCTCCACTTT.

The rearrangement joins TRBV10-3 to TRBJ1-5; 7 positions agree with TRBD1. Germline CDR1 is ENHRY and CDR2 is SYGVKD. The CDR3 has 13 residues. The trim removed 10 bases at V and 7 bases at J, leaving 10 bases unmatched. The CDR3 loop is CATRDSGGQPQHF. In nucleotides, the CDR3 is TGTGCCACCCGGGACAGTGGCGGCCAGCCCCAGCATTTT.